The present entry profiles one T cell receptor beta chain with its context. Method: immunoSEQ multiplex PCR; TCRdb's copy keeps in-frame clones and lacks some. The sample yields 150,000 or so clones, over 70% seen once. The CDR3 spans 12 residues. Per the germline V gene, CDR1 is SGHTA and CDR2 is FQGNSA. Trimming removed 7 bases from V and 11 bases from J, with 17 bases in between. The data derive from a study of blood T cell repertoires in COVID-19. V gene TRBV7-2 combines with J gene TRBJ1-1; D is undetermined. Sequencing was done on a sample of PBMCs or T cells enriched from blood (not recorded which). The source of this sequence is a woman aged 40 to 50 with acute COVID-19. The CDR3 loop is CASTRRQPNAFF. In DNA form, the CDR3 reads TGTGCCAGCACCCGACGACAACCAAACGCTTTCTTT.